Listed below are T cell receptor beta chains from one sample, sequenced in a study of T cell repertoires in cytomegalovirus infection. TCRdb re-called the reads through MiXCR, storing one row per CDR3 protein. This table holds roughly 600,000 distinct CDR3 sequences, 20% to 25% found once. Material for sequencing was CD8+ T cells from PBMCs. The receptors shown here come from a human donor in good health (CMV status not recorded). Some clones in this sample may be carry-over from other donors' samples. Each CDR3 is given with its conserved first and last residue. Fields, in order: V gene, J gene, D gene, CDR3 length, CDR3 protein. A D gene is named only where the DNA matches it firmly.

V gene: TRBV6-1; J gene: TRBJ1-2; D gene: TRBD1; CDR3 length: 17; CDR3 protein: CASSYDRDGRVSYGYTF
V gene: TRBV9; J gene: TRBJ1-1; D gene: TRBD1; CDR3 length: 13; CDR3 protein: CASSVVRGNEAFF
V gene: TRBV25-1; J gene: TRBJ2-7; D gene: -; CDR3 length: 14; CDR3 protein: CASSRWTEFYEQYF
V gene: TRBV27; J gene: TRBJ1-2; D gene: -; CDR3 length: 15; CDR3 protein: CASSLRGTASYGYTF
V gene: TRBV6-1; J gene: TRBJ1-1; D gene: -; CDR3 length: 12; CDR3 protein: CACTGDNTEAFF
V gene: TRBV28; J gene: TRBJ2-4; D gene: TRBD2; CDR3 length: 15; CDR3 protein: CASKRGEGAKNIQYF
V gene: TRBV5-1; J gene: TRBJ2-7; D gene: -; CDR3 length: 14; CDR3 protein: CASRMGLGTYEQYF
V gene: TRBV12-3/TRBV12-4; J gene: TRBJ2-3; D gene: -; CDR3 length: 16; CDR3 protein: CASSFNRLHSTDTQYF
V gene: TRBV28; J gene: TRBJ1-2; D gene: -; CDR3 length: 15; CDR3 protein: CASSLVRDGYYGYTF
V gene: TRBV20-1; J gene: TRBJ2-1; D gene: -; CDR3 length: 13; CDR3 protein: CSAASVSYNEQFF
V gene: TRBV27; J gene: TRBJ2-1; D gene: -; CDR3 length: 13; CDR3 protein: CASSLVARSEQFF
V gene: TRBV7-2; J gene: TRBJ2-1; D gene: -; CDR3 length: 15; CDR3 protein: CASRKTSRGYNEQFF
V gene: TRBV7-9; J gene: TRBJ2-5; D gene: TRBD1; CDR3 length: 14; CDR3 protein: CASTQTGRRETQYF
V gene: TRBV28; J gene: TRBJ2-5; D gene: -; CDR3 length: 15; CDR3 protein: CASSWVPGLQETQYF
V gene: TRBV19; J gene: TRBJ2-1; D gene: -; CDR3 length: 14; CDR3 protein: CASDQSRTYNEQFF
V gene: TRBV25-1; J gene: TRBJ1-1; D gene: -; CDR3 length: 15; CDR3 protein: CASSWGAKGFTEAFF
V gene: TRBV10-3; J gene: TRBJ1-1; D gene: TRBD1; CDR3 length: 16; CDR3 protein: CAISESRQGSDTEAFF
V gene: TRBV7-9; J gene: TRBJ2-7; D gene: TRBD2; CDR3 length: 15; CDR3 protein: CASSSPSGGAHEQYF
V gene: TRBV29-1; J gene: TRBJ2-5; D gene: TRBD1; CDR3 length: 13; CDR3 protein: CSVPGTGIETQYF
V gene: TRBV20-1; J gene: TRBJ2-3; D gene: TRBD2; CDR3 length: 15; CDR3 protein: CSARPLAGGPDTQYF
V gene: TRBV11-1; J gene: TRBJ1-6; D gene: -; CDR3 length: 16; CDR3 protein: CASSLLRGQVDSPLHF
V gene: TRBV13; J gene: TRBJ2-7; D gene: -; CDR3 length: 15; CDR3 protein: CASSSGLPRPYEQYF
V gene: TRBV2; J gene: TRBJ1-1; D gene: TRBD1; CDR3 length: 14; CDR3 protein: CASSEDRGFTEAFF
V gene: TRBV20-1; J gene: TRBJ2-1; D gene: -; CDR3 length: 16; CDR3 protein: CSARFALRGGWDEQFF
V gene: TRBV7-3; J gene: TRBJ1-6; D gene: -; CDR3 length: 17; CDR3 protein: CASSLTSRLGYNSPLHF
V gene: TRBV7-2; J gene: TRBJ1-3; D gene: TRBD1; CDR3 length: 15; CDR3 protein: CASSRQGFSGNTIYF
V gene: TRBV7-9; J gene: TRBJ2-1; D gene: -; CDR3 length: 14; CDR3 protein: CASNPLDSHNEQFF
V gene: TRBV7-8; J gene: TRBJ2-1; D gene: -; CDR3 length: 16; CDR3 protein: CASSLEGEFGYNEQFF
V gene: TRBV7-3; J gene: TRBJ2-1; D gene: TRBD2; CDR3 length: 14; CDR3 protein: CASSTSGGYNEQFF
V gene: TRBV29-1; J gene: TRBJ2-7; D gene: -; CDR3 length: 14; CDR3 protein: CSVDLQGPGSEQYF
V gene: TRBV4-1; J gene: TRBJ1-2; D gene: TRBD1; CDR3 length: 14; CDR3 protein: CASSQEGTGEGYTF
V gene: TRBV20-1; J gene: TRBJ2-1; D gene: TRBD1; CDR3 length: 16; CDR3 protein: CSARETGTGKYNEQFF
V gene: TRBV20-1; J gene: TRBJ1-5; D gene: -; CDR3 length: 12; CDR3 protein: CSARRGNQPQHF
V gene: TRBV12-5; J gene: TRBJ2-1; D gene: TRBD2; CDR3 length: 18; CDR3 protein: CASGLVLGLAGGLNEQFF
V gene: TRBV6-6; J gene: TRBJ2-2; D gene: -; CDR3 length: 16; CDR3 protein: CASSYTPGAGTGELFF
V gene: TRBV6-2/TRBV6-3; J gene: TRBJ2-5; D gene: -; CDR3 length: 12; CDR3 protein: CASTHGWETQYF
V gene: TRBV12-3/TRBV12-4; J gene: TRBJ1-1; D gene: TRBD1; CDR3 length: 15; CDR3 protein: CASSPTQGGGNEAFF
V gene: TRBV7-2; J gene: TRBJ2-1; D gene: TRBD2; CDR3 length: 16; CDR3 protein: CASSLEGAGGSNEQFF
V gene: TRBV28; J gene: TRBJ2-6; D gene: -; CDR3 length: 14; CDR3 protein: CASDPGTGANVLTF
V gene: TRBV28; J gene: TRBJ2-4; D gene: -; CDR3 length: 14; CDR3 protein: CASSFHKGVDIQYF
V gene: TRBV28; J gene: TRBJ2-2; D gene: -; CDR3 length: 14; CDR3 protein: CASSPQGDTGELFF
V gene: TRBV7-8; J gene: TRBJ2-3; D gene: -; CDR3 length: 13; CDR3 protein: CASSLTEADTQYF
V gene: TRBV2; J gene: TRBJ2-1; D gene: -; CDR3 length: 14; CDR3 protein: CASSDGDTYNEQFF
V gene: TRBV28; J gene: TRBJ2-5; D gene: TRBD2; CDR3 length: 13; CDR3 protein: CASSIAGGETQYF
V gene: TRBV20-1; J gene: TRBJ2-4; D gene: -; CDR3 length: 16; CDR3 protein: CSARDRGGRDKNIQYF
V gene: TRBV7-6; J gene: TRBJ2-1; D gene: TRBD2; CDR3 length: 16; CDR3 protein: CASSLGGAGAYNEQFF
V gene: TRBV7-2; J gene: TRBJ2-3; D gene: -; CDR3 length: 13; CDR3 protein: CASSLGYGDTQYF
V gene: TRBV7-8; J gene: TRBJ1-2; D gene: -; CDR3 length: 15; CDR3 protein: CASSLAVVSNYGYTF